The sequence of this T cell receptor beta chain was determined in a study of blood T cell repertoires in COVID-19. Study at large: The origin of the acute and convalescent COVID-19 samples was the United States, Italy and Spain. T cells, B-cell-depleted T cells, or PBMCs supplied cDNA or gDNA.

The assay was immunoSEQ multiplex PCR, and TCRdb's table has in-frame clones only and misses some. The data show a few hundred thousand clones, about 91% seen once. CDR3 length: 11 amino acids. V was shortened by 6 bases and J by 4 bases, with 6 bases between the two germline ends. This clonotype was obtained from a woman in her twenties or thirties with COVID-19, enrolled during active disease. This chain uses TRBV12-3 or TRBV12-4 with TRBJ1-2, with D unresolved. Sequencing used peripheral blood. Written as DNA, the CDR3 is TGTGCCAGCAGAGGGAGCTATGGCTACACCTTC. Protein product: CASRGSYGYTF.